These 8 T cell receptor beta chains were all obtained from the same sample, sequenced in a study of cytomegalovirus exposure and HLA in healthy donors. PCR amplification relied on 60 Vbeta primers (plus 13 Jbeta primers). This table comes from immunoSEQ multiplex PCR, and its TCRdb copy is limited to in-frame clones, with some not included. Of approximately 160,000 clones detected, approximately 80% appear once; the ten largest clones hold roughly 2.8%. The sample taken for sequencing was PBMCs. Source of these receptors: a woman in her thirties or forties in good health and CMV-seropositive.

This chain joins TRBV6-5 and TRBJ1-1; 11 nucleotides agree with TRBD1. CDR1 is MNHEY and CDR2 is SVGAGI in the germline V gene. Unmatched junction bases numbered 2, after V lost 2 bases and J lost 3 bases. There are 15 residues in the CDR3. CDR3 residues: CASSYGDRGDTEAFF. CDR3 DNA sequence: TGTGCCAGCAGTTACGGGGACAGGGGGGACACTGAAGCTTTCTTT.

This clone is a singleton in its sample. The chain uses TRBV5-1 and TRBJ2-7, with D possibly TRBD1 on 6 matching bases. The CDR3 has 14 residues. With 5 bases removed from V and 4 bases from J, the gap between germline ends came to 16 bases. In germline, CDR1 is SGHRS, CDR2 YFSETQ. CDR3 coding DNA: TGCGCCAGCAGATTTGGGCAGGGGAATTACGAGCAGTACTTC. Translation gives CASRFGQGNYEQYF.

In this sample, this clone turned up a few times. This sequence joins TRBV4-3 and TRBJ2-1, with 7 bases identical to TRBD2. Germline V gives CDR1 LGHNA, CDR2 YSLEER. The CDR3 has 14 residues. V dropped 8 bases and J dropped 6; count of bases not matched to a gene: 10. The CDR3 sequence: CASVSWEGCNEQFF. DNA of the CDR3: TGCGCCAGCGTTTCTTGGGAGGGTTGCAATGAGCAGTTCTTC.

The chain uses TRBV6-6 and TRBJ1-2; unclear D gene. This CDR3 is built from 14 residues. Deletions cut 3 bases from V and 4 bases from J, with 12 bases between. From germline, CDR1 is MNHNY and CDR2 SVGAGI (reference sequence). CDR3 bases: TGTGCCAGCAGTTATCATTCCCAGGTCTATGGCTACACCTTC. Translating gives CASSYHSQVYGYTF.

The CDR3 DNA reads as TGTGCCAGCAGCTTAGGGGGCGAGTACACTGAAGCTTTCTTT. This gives the protein CASSLGGEYTEAFF. This sequence joins TRBV5-4 and TRBJ1-1, with 7 bases identical to TRBD1. Germline V gives CDR1 SGHNT, CDR2 YYREEE (reference sequence). V was pared by 2 bases and J by 3 bases, with 4 bases of the junction left unmatched. This CDR3 has 14 amino acids.

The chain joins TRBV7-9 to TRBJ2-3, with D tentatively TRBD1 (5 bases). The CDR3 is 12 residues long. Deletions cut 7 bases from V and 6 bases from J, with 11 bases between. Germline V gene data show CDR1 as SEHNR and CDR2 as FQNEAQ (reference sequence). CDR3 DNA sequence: TGTGCCAGCATCCGCTCAGGGGATACGCAGTATTTT. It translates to CASIRSGDTQYF.

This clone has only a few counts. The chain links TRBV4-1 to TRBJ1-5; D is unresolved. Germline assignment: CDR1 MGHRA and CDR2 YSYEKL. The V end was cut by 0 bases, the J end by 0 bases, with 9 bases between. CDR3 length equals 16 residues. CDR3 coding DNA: TGCGCCAGCAGCCAAGAGATGAGTGCTAGCAATCAGCCCCAGCATTTT. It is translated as CASSQEMSASNQPQHF.

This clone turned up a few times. Here the CDR3 reads CASSLYLTKNIQYF. The DNA of the CDR3 is TGTGCCAGCAGCTTGTACTTAACCAAAAACATTCAGTACTTC. The chain recombines TRBV5-6 with TRBJ2-4; no clear D gene. The germline gives CDR1 SGHDT, CDR2 YYEEEE. The CDR3 has 14 amino acids. The V gene lost 1 base and the J gene lost 2 bases, with 7 bases spanning the gap.